This is a list of T cell receptor beta chains from one sample in a study of shared clonotypes between healthy human individuals. The protocol was immunoSEQ multiplex PCR, while the TCRdb copy is restricted to in-frame clones and leaves out a portion. The data hold hundreds of thousands of clones, with about 90% observed a single time. The sequencing input was naive CD8+ T cells sorted from blood. These receptor sequences come from a man between 25 and 39 years old in good health. The CDR3 runs from the conserved cysteine through the conserved F or W. The order of the fields is D gene, V gene, clone size, J gene, CDR3 protein, CDR3 DNA. A D gene is named only where the DNA matches it firmly. Where a row states a size, it is once, few, many or the class of an expanded clone; other rows omit it.

d_gene: NA
v_gene: TRBV27
abundance: few
j_gene: TRBJ2-5
CDR3aa: CASRGFGQETQYF
CDR3nt: TGTGCCAGCAGGGGATTTGGGCAAGAGACCCAGTACTTC

d_gene: NA
v_gene: TRBV5-4
abundance: NA
j_gene: TRBJ2-1
CDR3aa: CASSFLSEQFF
CDR3nt: TGTGCCAGCAGCTTCCTTAGTGAGCAGTTCTTC

d_gene: NA
v_gene: TRBV5-5
abundance: NA
j_gene: TRBJ1-2
CDR3aa: CASSLEMPYYGYTF
CDR3nt: TGTGCCAGCAGCTTGGAAATGCCCTACTATGGCTACACCTTC

d_gene: TRBD2
v_gene: TRBV27
abundance: NA
j_gene: TRBJ2-7
CDR3aa: CASSSGLADYEQYF
CDR3nt: TGTGCCAGCAGTTCGGGACTAGCGGACTACGAGCAGTACTTC

d_gene: NA
v_gene: TRBV7-8
abundance: NA
j_gene: TRBJ2-1
CDR3aa: CASSFNSLQYEQFF
CDR3nt: TGTGCCAGCAGCTTTAACAGCTTACAATATGAGCAGTTCTTC

d_gene: NA
v_gene: TRBV19
abundance: NA
j_gene: TRBJ2-6
CDR3aa: CASSISLGTSGANVLTF
CDR3nt: TGTGCCAGTAGTATAAGTTTGGGAACATCTGGGGCCAACGTCCTGACTTTC

d_gene: NA
v_gene: TRBV5-6
abundance: NA
j_gene: TRBJ1-1
CDR3aa: CASSPGHRAGTEAFF
CDR3nt: TGTGCCAGCAGCCCGGGTCACAGGGCGGGCACTGAAGCTTTCTTT

d_gene: TRBD2
v_gene: TRBV4-3
abundance: NA
j_gene: TRBJ2-7
CDR3aa: CASSQELRTSGSYEQYF
CDR3nt: TGCGCCAGCAGCCAAGAACTCCGGACTAGCGGGAGCTACGAGCAGTACTTC

d_gene: NA
v_gene: TRBV19
abundance: once
j_gene: TRBJ2-1
CDR3aa: CASSIGTHRGEQFF
CDR3nt: TGTGCCAGTAGTATAGGGACCCACCGCGGTGAGCAGTTCTTC

d_gene: TRBD1
v_gene: TRBV2
abundance: NA
j_gene: TRBJ1-5
CDR3aa: CASTDLRGDRAYQPQHF
CDR3nt: TGTGCCAGCACTGACTTGAGGGGAGACAGGGCCTATCAGCCCCAGCATTTT

d_gene: TRBD2
v_gene: TRBV28
abundance: NA
j_gene: TRBJ2-7
CDR3aa: CASSPSGRGNEQYF
CDR3nt: TGTGCCAGCAGTCCTAGCGGGAGAGGGAACGAGCAGTACTTC

d_gene: NA
v_gene: TRBV5-1
abundance: NA
j_gene: TRBJ1-3
CDR3aa: CASSGSGDSGNTIYF
CDR3nt: TGCGCCAGCAGCGGATCAGGGGACTCTGGAAACACCATATATTTT

d_gene: NA
v_gene: TRBV10-3
abundance: NA
j_gene: TRBJ2-7
CDR3aa: CAISDSPGYEQYF
CDR3nt: TGTGCCATCAGTGATTCTCCCGGCTACGAGCAGTACTTC

d_gene: NA
v_gene: TRBV27
abundance: NA
j_gene: TRBJ1-1
CDR3aa: CASSSGNLGTEAFF
CDR3nt: TGTGCCAGCAGTTCAGGGAATTTAGGGACTGAAGCTTTCTTT

d_gene: NA
v_gene: TRBV5-5
abundance: NA
j_gene: TRBJ2-7
CDR3aa: CASSLANSPSYEQYF
CDR3nt: TGTGCCAGCAGCTTGGCCAATTCACCCTCCTACGAGCAGTACTTC

d_gene: TRBD1
v_gene: TRBV7-6
abundance: NA
j_gene: TRBJ2-5
CDR3aa: CASSLGEQGARETQYF
CDR3nt: TGTGCCAGCAGCTTAGGGGAACAGGGGGCGAGGGAGACCCAGTACTTC

d_gene: NA
v_gene: TRBV9
abundance: NA
j_gene: TRBJ2-1
CDR3aa: CASSEGGGPSDEQFF
CDR3nt: TGTGCCAGCAGCGAGGGAGGGGGTCCAAGTGATGAGCAGTTCTTC

d_gene: NA
v_gene: TRBV15
abundance: NA
j_gene: TRBJ2-7
CDR3aa: CATSREYDTLGDEQYF
CDR3nt: TGTGCCACCAGCAGAGAATACGACACCCTGGGCGACGAGCAGTACTTC

d_gene: NA
v_gene: TRBV6-1
abundance: NA
j_gene: TRBJ2-7
CDR3aa: CASSPLTVSSYEQYF
CDR3nt: TGTGCCAGCAGTCCCCTGACAGTCAGCTCCTACGAGCAGTACTTC

d_gene: TRBD2
v_gene: TRBV4-1
abundance: NA
j_gene: TRBJ2-5
CDR3aa: CASSRLLADQETQYF
CDR3nt: TGCGCCAGCAGCCGCCTGCTAGCGGACCAAGAGACCCAGTACTTC

d_gene: NA
v_gene: TRBV10-2
abundance: NA
j_gene: TRBJ2-2
CDR3aa: CASSEKGVNGELFF
CDR3nt: TGCGCCAGCAGTGAGAAAGGAGTTAACGGGGAGCTGTTTTTT

d_gene: TRBD2
v_gene: TRBV25-1
abundance: NA
j_gene: TRBJ2-3
CDR3aa: CASSALAGAFADTQYF
CDR3nt: TGTGCCAGCAGTGCTCTAGCGGGTGCATTCGCAGATACGCAGTATTTT

d_gene: TRBD2
v_gene: TRBV27
abundance: NA
j_gene: TRBJ2-1
CDR3aa: CASSLRGTSFNEQFF
CDR3nt: TGTGCCAGCAGTTTAAGAGGGACTAGTTTTAATGAGCAGTTCTTC

d_gene: NA
v_gene: TRBV15
abundance: NA
j_gene: TRBJ1-4
CDR3aa: CATGRLSEKLFF
CDR3nt: TGTGCCACCGGTCGCCTCTCTGAAAAACTGTTTTTT